This passage covers 13 T cell receptor beta chains from one sample sequenced in a study of shared clonotypes between healthy human individuals. Profiled with immunoSEQ multiplex PCR; TCRdb holds only in-frame clones, not every one. The table has 2 million to 3 million clones, under 95% seen once. The sample comprised naive CD4+ T cells from PBMCs. Subset described: CD45RA+ positively selected. All receptors derive from a man between 18 and 29 years old in good health. Some clones in this sample may be carry-over from other donors' samples.

As for this clone: Other DNA variants within this sample encode the same CDR3. This chain uses TRBV5-1 with TRBJ2-6; no clear D gene. Trimming stripped 3 bases from V and 0 bases from J, with 7 bases between. From germline, CDR1 is SGHRS and CDR2 YFSETQ. The CDR3 is 15 residues long. The CDR3 DNA sequence: TGCGCCAGCAGCTCGGCCGTCTCTGGGGCCAACGTCCTGACTTTC. It yields the protein CASSSAVSGANVLTF. Full variable domain (remainder filled in from reference TRBV5-1 and TRBJ2-6): KAGVTQTPRYLIKTRGQQVTLSCSPISGHRSVSWYQQTPGQGLQFLFEYFSETQRNKGNFPGRFSGRQFSNSRSEMNVSTLELGDSALYLCASSSAVSGANVLTFGAGSRLTVL.

The V gene is TRBV5-1, the J gene TRBJ2-2; D not resolved. Germline V gene data show CDR1 as SGHRS and CDR2 as YFSETQ. CDR3 length: 15 amino acids. V gave up 0 bases and J gave up 7 bases, with 13 bases separating them. This CDR3 is CASSLGAGAGGELFF. The CDR3 DNA is TGCGCCAGCAGCTTGGGTGCAGGAGCAGGCGGGGAGCTGTTTTTT. The full variable domain, with the rest looked up from reference TRBV5-1 and TRBJ2-2, is KAGVTQTPRYLIKTRGQQVTLSCSPISGHRSVSWYQQTPGQGLQFLFEYFSETQRNKGNFPGRFSGRQFSNSRSEMNVSTLELGDSALYLCASSLGAGAGGELFFGEGSRLTVL.

The rearrangement links TRBV9 to TRBJ1-1; no clear D gene. The CDR3 runs 14 residues. Looked up from germline, CDR1 is SGDLS and CDR2 is YYNGEE. Trimming removed 0 bases from V and 3 bases from J, with 9 bases in between. CDR3 DNA: TGTGCCAGCAGCGTAGAGGAGCTCCACACTGAAGCTTTCTTT. Encoded protein: CASSVEELHTEAFF.

This chain links TRBV9 with TRBJ1-2; 9 nucleotides align to TRBD1. CDR1 is SGDLS, CDR2 YYNGEE, per germline. Unmatched junction bases numbered 8, after V lost 4 bases and J lost 4 bases. The CDR3 extends over 15 amino acids. The CDR3 nucleotides are TGTGCCAGCAGCTACGATTCGGGACAGGGCTATGGCTACACCTTC. It is translated as CASSYDSGQGYGYTF.

V and J are TRBV29-1 and TRBJ1-2, with D maybe TRBD1 (5 bases). V was shortened by 4 bases and J by 3 bases, with 9 bases between the two germline ends. The length of the CDR3 is 12 residues. Germline V gives CDR1 SQVTM, CDR2 ANQGSEA. The CDR3 DNA reads TGCAGCGTTGCGTGGGGGGACTATGGCTACACCTTC. This codes for CSVAWGDYGYTF.

This chain joins TRBV4-3 and TRBJ2-3; D not certain. Germline assignment: CDR1 LGHNA and CDR2 YSLEER. Trimming removed 1 base at V and 1 base at J, with 6 bases between. The CDR3 consists of 14 residues. The chain's CDR3 is CASSQGAGTDTQYF. The CDR3 bases are TGCGCCAGCAGCCAAGGAGCAGGCACAGATACGCAGTATTTT.

The chain employs TRBV4-1 and TRBJ2-7, with D unresolved. V was shortened by 0 bases and J by 4 bases, with 7 bases between the two germline ends. Germline values: CDR1 MGHRA, CDR2 YSYEKL. This CDR3 is built from 13 residues. The CDR3: CASSQDGRYEQYF. The CDR3 DNA reads as TGCGCCAGCAGCCAAGATGGCAGGTACGAGCAGTACTTC.

The chain uses TRBV7-2 and TRBJ2-2, with 11 bases aligning to TRBD2. Unmatched junction bases numbered 2, after V lost 8 bases and J lost 3 bases. Germline-derived CDR1 and CDR2 are SGHTA and FQGNSA. The CDR3 is made up of 14 amino acids. In DNA, the CDR3 is TGTGCCAGCCGTAGCGGGAGGGACACCGGGGAGCTGTTTTTT. This sequence encodes CASRSGRDTGELFF.

The genes are TRBV2 and TRBJ2-1, with 7 bases that match TRBD2. This CDR3 contains 14 residues. CDR1 and CDR2 (germline): SNHLY, FYNNEI. Trimming cost V 7 bases and J 3 bases; bases outside gene matches: 6. In nucleotides, the CDR3 is TGTGCCAGCAAGGGCGGGAGAAACTACAATGAGCAGTTCTTC. Its protein product is CASKGGRNYNEQFF.

The chain uses TRBV7-8 and TRBJ2-3; D gene ambiguous. This CDR3 has 14 residues. CDR1 and CDR2 (germline): SGHVS, FQNEAQ. V shed 5 bases and J shed 0 bases, with 9 bases lying between them. This CDR3 reads CASSPATSTDTQYF. The CDR3 nucleotides read TGTGCCAGCAGCCCAGCTACAAGCACAGATACGCAGTATTTT.

The chain carries TRBV19 and TRBJ1-1; no firm D call. Trimming stripped 5 bases from V and 0 bases from J, with 7 bases between. Germline V lookup: CDR1 LNHDA, CDR2 SQIVND (reference sequence). The CDR3 extends over 13 amino acids. The CDR3 region is CASSWQVNTEAFF. Written as DNA, the CDR3 is TGTGCCAGTAGTTGGCAGGTGAACACTGAAGCTTTCTTT.

The chain carries TRBV18 and TRBJ2-7; tentatively, D is TRBD1 (6 bases). The CDR3 has 15 amino acids. Trimming shortened V by 3 bases and J by 3 bases, and 15 bases separated the two germline ends. Germline V lookup: CDR1 KGHSH, CDR2 LQKENI. The CDR3 here is CASSPFGQRNYEQYF. CDR3 coding DNA: TGTGCCAGCTCACCCTTTGGACAGAGAAACTACGAGCAGTACTTC.

The chain combines TRBV11-2 with TRBJ2-1, with TRBD2 as a possible D gene (6 bases). The CDR3 consists of 15 residues. The V gene lost 5 bases and the J gene lost 0 bases, with 11 bases spanning the gap. CDR1 is SGHAT, CDR2 FQNNGV, per germline. In nucleotides, the CDR3 is TGTGCCAGCAGCAGGACTACCAGCTCCTACAATGAGCAGTTCTTC. Translation: CASSRTTSSYNEQFF. The whole variable domain, remainder taken from reference TRBV11-2 and TRBJ2-1, is EAGVAQSPRYKIIEKRQSVAFWCNPISGHATLYWYQQILGQGPKLLIQFQNNGVVDDSQLPKDRFSAERLKGVDSTLKIQPAKLEDSAVYLCASSRTTSSYNEQFFGPGTRLTVL.